The source of this T cell receptor (beta chain) is a study of T cells in Graves' hyperthyroidism and ophthalmopathy. On the study more broadly: Before treatment of any kind, peripheral blood was taken at initial diagnosis. General study findings and limits: Also found in blood were most expanded thyroid clonotypes above 0.001.

Based on clinical symptoms, serum thyroxine and TRAb, thyroid ultrasound and orbital computed tomography, diagnoses were reached. Amplification of TCR beta CDR3 regions was performed using RNA transcripts as template. A first-round RT-PCR of the TCR CDR3 used the HTBI primer set. TCRdb re-called the multiplex PCR reads with MiXCR, one entry per CDR3 protein. The table has approximately 690,000 distinct CDR3 sequences, around 21% seen once. The CDR3 length is 14 residues. Trimming removed 5 bases from V and 8 bases from J; junction bases left unmatched: 11. Germline V lookup: CDR1 SNHLY, CDR2 FYNNEI. At least ten counts were recorded for this clonotype. The antigen remains unidentified.

This sequence originates from a man younger than 45 with Graves' ophthalmopathy. Sequencing was carried out using blood. The chain couples TRBV2 to TRBJ1-2, with TRBD1 matching over 7 bases. The DNA of the CDR3 is TGTGCCAGCAGTAGTACAGGGGCGTGGAGGGGCTACACCTTC. Its protein is CASSSTGAWRGYTF.